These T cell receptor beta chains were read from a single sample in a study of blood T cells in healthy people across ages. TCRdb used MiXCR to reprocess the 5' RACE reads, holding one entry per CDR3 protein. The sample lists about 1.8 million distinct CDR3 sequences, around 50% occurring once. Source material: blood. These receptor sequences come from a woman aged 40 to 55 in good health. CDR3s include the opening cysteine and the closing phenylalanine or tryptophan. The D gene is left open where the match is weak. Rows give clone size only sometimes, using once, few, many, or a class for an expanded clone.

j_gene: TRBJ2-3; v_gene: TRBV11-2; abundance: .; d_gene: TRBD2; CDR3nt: TGTGCCAGCAGCTTAGAGCGGGGGTTCACAGATACGCAGTATTTT; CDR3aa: CASSLERGFTDTQYF
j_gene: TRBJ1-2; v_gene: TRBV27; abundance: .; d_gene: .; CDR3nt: TGTGCCAGCAGCCCTCGACGGGCGGCAGGCTACATCTTC; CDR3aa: CASSPRRAAGYIF
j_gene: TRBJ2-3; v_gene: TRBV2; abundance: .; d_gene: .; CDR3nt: TGTGCCAGCAGGAAGACGGGGGACCGGACAGATACGCAGTATTTT; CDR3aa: CASRKTGDRTDTQYF
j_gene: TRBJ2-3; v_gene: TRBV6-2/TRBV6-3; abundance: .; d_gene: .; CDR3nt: TGTGCCAGCAGCCAACGGACACGCACAGATACGCAGTATTTT; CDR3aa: CASSQRTRTDTQYF
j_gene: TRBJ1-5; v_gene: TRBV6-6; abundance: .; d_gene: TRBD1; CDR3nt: TGTGCCAGCAGTCCCGACAGGGTCTTCCAGCCCCAGCATTTT; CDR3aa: CASSPDRVFQPQHF
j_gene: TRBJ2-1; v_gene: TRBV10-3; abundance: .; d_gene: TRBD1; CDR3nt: TGTGCCATCAGTGAGGGGGACAGGGTCAATGAGCAGTTCTTC; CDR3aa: CAISEGDRVNEQFF
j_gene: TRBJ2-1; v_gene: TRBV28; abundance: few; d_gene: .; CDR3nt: TGTGCCAGCAGTGTCCACAGGGAGTCGAATGAGCAGTTCTTC; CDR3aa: CASSVHRESNEQFF
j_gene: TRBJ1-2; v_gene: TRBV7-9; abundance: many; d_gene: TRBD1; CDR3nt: TGTGCCAGCAGCCGAACCGACAGGGTGAATGGCTACACCTTC; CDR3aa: CASSRTDRVNGYTF
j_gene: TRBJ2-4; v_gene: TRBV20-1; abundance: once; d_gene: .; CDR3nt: TGCAGTGCTAGAGGAGGGGGAGCCAAAAACATTCAGTACTTC; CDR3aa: CSARGGGAKNIQYF
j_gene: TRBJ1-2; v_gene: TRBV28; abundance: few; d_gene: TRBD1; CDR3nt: TGTGCCAGCAGTTTCCGCCGTGACAGGGGGCGGGGTGGCTACACCTTC; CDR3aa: CASSFRRDRGRGGYTF
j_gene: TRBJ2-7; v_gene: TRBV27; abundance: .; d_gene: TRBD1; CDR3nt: TGTGCCAGCACCCACCTACGAGAAACCGGGACAGGGTTGGACGAGCAGTACTTC; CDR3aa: CASTHLRETGTGLDEQYF
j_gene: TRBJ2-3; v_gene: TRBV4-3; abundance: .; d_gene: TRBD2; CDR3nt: TGCGCCAGCAGCCGACTAGGACTAGAGGGAGATACGCAGTATTTT; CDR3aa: CASSRLGLEGDTQYF
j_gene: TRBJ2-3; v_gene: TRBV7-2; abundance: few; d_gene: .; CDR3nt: TGTGCCAGCAGGGCGGGACACCGCACAGATACGCAGTATTTT; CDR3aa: CASRAGHRTDTQYF
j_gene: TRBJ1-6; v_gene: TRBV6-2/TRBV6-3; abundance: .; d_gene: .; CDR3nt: TGTGCCAGCAGTTGGGGGCAGGGGCTGTATTCACCCCTCCACTTT; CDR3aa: CASSWGQGLYSPLHF
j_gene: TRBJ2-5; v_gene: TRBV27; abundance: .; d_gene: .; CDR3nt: TGTGCCAGCAGTTTAGGATCCACAGGGCGAGAGACCCAGTACTTC; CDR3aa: CASSLGSTGRETQYF
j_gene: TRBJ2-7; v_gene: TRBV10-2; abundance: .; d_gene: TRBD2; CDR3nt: TGCGCCAGCAGAGCTAGCGGGGCCGAGGAGCAGTACTTC; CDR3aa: CASRASGAEEQYF
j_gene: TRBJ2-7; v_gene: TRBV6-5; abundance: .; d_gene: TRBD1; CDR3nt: TGTGCCAGCAGTCCCCAAGCGGGACAGGGAAACTACGAGCAGTACTTC; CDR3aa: CASSPQAGQGNYEQYF
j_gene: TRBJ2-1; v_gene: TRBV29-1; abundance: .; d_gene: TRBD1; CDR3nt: TGCCGAGATAACAGGGGCCACTACAATGAGCAGTTCTTC; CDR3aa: CRDNRGHYNEQFF
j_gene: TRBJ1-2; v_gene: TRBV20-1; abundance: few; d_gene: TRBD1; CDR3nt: TGCAGTGCGATCCGGGACAGTCGTAACTATGGCTACACCTTC; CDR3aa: CSAIRDSRNYGYTF
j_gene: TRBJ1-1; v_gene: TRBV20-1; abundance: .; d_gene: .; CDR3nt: TGCAGTGCTAGAAAGGGTGGAAAAGTTGAAGCTTTCTTT; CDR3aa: CSARKGGKVEAFF
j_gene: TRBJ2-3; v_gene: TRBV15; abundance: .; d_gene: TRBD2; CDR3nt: TGTGCCACCAGCAGAGCCCTACTAGCGGGGGGGACCTACGGCACAGATACGCAGTATTTT; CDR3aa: CATSRALLAGGTYGTDTQYF
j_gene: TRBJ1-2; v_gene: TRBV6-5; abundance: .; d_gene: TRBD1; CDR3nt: TGTGCCAGCAGTTACGCAGGGGGTTTTTATGGCTACACCTTC; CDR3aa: CASSYAGGFYGYTF
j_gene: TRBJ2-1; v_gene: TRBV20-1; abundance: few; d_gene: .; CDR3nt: TGCAGTGCTAGGGGGCTTGGGCGGGCCCGGACCCCCAATGAGCAGTTCTTC; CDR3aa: CSARGLGRARTPNEQFF
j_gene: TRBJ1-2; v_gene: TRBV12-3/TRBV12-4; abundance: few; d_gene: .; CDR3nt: TGTGCCAGCAGTTTATTCGGGGGCTACACCTTC; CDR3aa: CASSLFGGYTF
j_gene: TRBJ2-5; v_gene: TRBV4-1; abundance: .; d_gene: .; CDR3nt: TGCGCCAGCAGCCAAGATCAGAGGGTTCAAGAGACCCAGTACTTC; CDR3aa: CASSQDQRVQETQYF
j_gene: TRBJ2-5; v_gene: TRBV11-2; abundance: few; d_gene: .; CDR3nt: TGTGCCAGCAGCAGCAGCGGGTTCCAAGAGACCCAGTACTTC; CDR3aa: CASSSSGFQETQYF
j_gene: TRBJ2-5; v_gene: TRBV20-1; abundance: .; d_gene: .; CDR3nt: TGCAGTGCTAGAATGCCGGGGGTAGAAGGTGAGACCCAGTACTTC; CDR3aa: CSARMPGVEGETQYF
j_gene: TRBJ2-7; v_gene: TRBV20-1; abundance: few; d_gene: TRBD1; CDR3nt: TGCAGTGCGAATGAAGAAGGGACAGTTATCTACGAGCAGTACTTC; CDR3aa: CSANEEGTVIYEQYF
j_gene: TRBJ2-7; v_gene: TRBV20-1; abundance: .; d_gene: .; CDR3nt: TGCAGTGCTAGAGATTTAGCGCAGGGCTACGAGCAGTACTTC; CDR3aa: CSARDLAQGYEQYF
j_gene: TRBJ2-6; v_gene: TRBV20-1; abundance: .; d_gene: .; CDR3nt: TGCAGTGCTAGAGATCTCTCGGGGGCGTCTGGGGCCAACGTCCTGACTTTC; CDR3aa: CSARDLSGASGANVLTF
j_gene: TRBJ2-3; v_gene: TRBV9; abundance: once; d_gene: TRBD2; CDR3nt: TGTGCCAGCAGCGTAGACCTCGGACGAGCGGGGGGTTCTGATACGCAGTATTTT; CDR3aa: CASSVDLGRAGGSDTQYF
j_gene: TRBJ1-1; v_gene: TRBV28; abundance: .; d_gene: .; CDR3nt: TGTGCCAGCAGTTCGGCGAGATCGTTGAACACTGAAGCTTTCTTT; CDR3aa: CASSSARSLNTEAFF
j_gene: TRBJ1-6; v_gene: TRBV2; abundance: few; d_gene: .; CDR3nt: TGTGCCAGCAGTGCGGCAGGCGATTCACCCCTCCACTTT; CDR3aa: CASSAAGDSPLHF
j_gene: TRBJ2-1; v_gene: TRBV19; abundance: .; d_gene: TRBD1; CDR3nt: TGTGCCAGTACCAGATACACCGGGACAGGATACAATGAGCAGTTCTTC; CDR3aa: CASTRYTGTGYNEQFF
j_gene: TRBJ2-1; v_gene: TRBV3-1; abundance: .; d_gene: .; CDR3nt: TGTGCCAGCAGCCAAGAGGGTCTAGATCACAATGAGCAGTTCTTC; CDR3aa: CASSQEGLDHNEQFF
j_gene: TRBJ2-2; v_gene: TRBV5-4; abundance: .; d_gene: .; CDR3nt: TGTGCCAGCAGCTTGAGGGCACCGAAGACCGGGGAGCTGTTTTTT; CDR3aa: CASSLRAPKTGELFF
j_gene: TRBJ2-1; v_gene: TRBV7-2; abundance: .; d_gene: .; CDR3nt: TGTGCCAGCACGAAGGGGGGCACCTACAATGAGCAGTTCTTC; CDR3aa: CASTKGGTYNEQFF
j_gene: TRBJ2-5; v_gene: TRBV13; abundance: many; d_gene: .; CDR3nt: TGTGCCAGCAGCTTGGGAGCGTCGGAGACCCAGTACTTC; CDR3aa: CASSLGASETQYF
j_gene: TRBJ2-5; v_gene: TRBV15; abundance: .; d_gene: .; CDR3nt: TGTGCCACCAGCAGAGATGTGGGCCCTCAAGAGACCCAGTACTTC; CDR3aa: CATSRDVGPQETQYF
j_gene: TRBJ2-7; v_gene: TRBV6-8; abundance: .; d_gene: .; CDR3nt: TGTGCCAGCAGTTACTCTCCGGAAGCCCCCTACGAGCAGTACTTC; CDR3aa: CASSYSPEAPYEQYF
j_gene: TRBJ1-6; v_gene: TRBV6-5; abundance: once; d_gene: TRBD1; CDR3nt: TGTGCCAGCAGTTACACGAGAGGACAGGCAACTACCCTCACCCTCCACTTT; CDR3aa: CASSYTRGQATTLTLHF
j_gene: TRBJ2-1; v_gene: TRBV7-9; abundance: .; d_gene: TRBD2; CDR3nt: TGTGCCAGCAGCTTAGCCGGGACTAGCGGGGGGATTGAGCAGTTCTTC; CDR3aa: CASSLAGTSGGIEQFF
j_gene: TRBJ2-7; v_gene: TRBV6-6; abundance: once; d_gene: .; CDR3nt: TGTACCAGCAGTCGAGGGGTCGAGCAGTACTTC; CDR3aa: CTSSRGVEQYF
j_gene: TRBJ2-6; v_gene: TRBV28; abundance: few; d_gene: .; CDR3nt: TGTGCCAGCAGTTTACTGGGTGGGGGTGGGGCCAACGTCCTGACTTTC; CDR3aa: CASSLLGGGGANVLTF
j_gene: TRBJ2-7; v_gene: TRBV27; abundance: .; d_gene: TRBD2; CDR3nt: TGTGCCAGCAGTTTCTCGCTAGCGGGGGGGTACGAGCAGTACTTC; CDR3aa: CASSFSLAGGYEQYF
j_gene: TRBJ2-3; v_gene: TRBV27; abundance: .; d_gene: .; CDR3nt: TGTGCCAGCAGTTTTGAAAATACGCAGTATTTT; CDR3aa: CASSFENTQYF
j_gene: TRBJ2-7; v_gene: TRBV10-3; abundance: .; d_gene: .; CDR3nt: TGTGCCATCTCACAGGGAATGACGAGAGAGCAGTACTTC; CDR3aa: CAISQGMTREQYF
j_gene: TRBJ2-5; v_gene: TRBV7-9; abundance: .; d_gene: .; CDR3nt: TGTGCCAGCACCCGGACAGTATCTCGAGAGACCCAGTACTTC; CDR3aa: CASTRTVSRETQYF
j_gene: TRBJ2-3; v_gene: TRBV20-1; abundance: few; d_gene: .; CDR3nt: TGCAGTGCCCCGGACGGAGCAATACCCACAGATACGCAGTATTTT; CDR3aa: CSAPDGAIPTDTQYF
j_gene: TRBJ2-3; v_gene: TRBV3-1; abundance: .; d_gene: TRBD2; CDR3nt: TGTGCCAGCAGCTCAGGACTAGCGAAGCAGTATTTT; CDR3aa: CASSSGLAKQYF
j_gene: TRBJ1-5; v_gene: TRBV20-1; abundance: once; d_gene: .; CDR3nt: TGCAGTGGGTCCCGCAATAGCAATCAGCCCCAGCATTTT; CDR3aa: CSGSRNSNQPQHF
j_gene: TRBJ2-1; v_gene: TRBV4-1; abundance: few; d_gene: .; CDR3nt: TGCGCCAGCAGCCAAGATAGGCGCGGAAGTGAGCAGTTCTTC; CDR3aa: CASSQDRRGSEQFF
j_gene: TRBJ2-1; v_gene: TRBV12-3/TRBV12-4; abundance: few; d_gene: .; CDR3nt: TGTGCCAGCAGTCAGACCCCTAATGAGCAGTTCTTC; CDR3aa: CASSQTPNEQFF
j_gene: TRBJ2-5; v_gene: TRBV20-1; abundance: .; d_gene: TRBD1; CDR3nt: TGCAGTGCTAGTCTCCACTCAGGGGGCCAGGAGACCCAGTACTTC; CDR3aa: CSASLHSGGQETQYF
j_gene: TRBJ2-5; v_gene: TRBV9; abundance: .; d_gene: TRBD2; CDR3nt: TGTGCCAGCAGCGTAGCGGTAGCGGGGGAAGACCTAGAGACCCAGTACTTC; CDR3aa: CASSVAVAGEDLETQYF
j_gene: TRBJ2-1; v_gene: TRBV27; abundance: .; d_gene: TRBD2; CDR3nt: TGTGCCAGCAGTTCCCCGGGGGGGCAAAACAATGAGCAGTTCTTC; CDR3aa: CASSSPGGQNNEQFF
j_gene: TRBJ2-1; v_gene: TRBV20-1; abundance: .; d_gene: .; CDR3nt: TGCAGTGCCCACCACAGGTGGGGATCCTACAATGAGCAGTTCTTC; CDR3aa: CSAHHRWGSYNEQFF
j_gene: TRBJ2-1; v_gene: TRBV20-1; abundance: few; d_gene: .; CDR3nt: TGCAGTGCTAGTCTACGGGGGAGATACAATGAGCAGTTCTTC; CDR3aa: CSASLRGRYNEQFF
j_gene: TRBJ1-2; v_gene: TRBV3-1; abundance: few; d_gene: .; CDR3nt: TGTGCCAGCAGCCGGTCTGGGGGATCGCAGGGCTACACCTTC; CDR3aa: CASSRSGGSQGYTF